This T cell receptor (beta chain) appears in the sequencing data of a study of shared clonotypes between healthy human individuals. Per the germline V gene, CDR1 is SGHNT and CDR2 is YENEEA. Germline trimming cut 5 bases from V and 7 bases from J; bases unmatched to any gene: 7. This CDR3 spans 15 amino acids. The method was immunoSEQ multiplex PCR; TCRdb's version includes in-frame clones alone and lacks a portion of them. The sample consists of more than 1 million clones, 78% of them appearing once. The chain is built from TRBV11-3 and TRBJ2-1; 11 bases match TRBD1. The clonotype originates from a man aged 18 to 30 in good health. Some clones in this sample may be carry-over from other donors' samples. Material for sequencing was memory CD4+ T cells from PBMCs. Subset here: CD45RA-negative fraction. The CDR3 DNA follows: TGTGCCAGCAGCCTCGGGACAGGGGGGGAAAATGAGCAGTTCTTC. This sequence encodes CASSLGTGGENEQFF.